These 5 T cell receptor beta chains were all obtained from the same sample, sequenced in a study of cytomegalovirus exposure and HLA in healthy donors. This PCR relied on a set of 60 Vbeta primers and 13 Jbeta primers. Here immunoSEQ multiplex PCR was the method, and the copy in TCRdb shows in-frame clones only, minus some. Of roughly 190,000 clones listed, 81% are singletons. Sequenced: PBMCs. The receptors come from a man younger than 35 in good health and CMV-seronegative.

The chain has TRBV15 and TRBJ1-2; D is unclear. V was cut by 0 bases and J by 3 bases, with 14 bases left in between. The CDR3 contains 16 residues. Germline CDR1 and CDR2: LNHNV and YYDKDF (reference sequence). Here the CDR3 DNA reads TGTGCCACCAGCAGAGATCCCCATCGCGGCGACTATGGCTACACCTTC. It is translated as CATSRDPHRGDYGYTF.

This chain connects TRBV6-4 to TRBJ2-3, with TRBD2 matching over 9 bases. The CDR3 consists of 15 residues. The V gene end was trimmed by 3 bases and the J gene end by 3 bases; junction bases not matched to a gene: 4. Germline V CDR1 and CDR2: MRHNA, SNTAGT. The CDR3 bases are TGTGCCAGCAGTGAGGGTAGCGGGGGAACAGATACGCAGTATTTT. Translated, it gives CASSEGSGGTDTQYF.

This sequence joins TRBV9 and TRBJ2-1; TRBD2 matches 9 bases. With V trimmed by 4 bases and J by 8 bases, 13 bases remained unmatched. Germline CDR1 and CDR2: SGDLS and YYNGEE. This CDR3 has 16 amino acids. The chain's CDR3 is CASSPPLASGTDEQFF. DNA for the CDR3: TGTGCCAGCAGCCCCCCCTTGGCTAGCGGGACCGATGAGCAGTTCTTC.

CDR3 sequence (DNA): TGTGCCACCAGCGGAATGGCACAGGGATCTAGCGGGGAGCTGTTTTTT. Residues: CATSGMAQGSSGELFF. The rearrangement uses TRBV15 and TRBJ2-2; TRBD1 is a possible D gene (6 bases). V was clipped by 5 bases and J by 7 bases, with 20 bases between them. Germline V gene data show CDR1 as LNHNV and CDR2 as YYDKDF (reference sequence). This CDR3 spans 16 amino acids.

The chain employs TRBV18 and TRBJ1-2; D not resolved. The ends were cut back, 2 bases at V and 0 bases at J, with 7 bases in the middle. There are 14 residues in the CDR3. From germline, CDR1 is KGHSH and CDR2 LQKENI. The CDR3 DNA reads TGTGCCAGCTCACCAGCGAGGACTAACTATGGCTACACCTTC. Residues: CASSPARTNYGYTF.